This T cell receptor (beta chain) was observed in a study of T-cell memory formation after mild COVID-19. The V gene's germline CDR1 is SGDLS and CDR2 YYNGEE. The CDR3 totals 15 residues. With 0 bases removed from V and 2 bases from J, the gap between germline ends came to 10 bases. This clonotype was detected ten times or more. The target antigen is unknown. Broader study findings: Pre-infection memory carried some responding clones, suggesting that cross-reactive memory joined. CD4+ bias marked clones expanding day 15 to 37, unlike balanced contracting clones.

From the 5' RACE reads, TCRdb called clonotypes with MiXCR, one entry per CDR3 protein. The sample lists around 250,000 distinct CDR3 sequences, about 16% occurring once. Sequenced input: PBMCs or a T cell subset sorted from them (not recorded which). The chain carries TRBV9 and TRBJ2-3; unclear D gene. This sequence originates from a young man who had mild COVID-19 (a few samples of this study predate the infection). Cell type and time point are not known. CDR3 in amino acids: CASSVVSRVTDTQYF. For the CDR3, the DNA is TGTGCCAGCAGCGTAGTATCTAGGGTCACAGATACGCAGTATTTT.